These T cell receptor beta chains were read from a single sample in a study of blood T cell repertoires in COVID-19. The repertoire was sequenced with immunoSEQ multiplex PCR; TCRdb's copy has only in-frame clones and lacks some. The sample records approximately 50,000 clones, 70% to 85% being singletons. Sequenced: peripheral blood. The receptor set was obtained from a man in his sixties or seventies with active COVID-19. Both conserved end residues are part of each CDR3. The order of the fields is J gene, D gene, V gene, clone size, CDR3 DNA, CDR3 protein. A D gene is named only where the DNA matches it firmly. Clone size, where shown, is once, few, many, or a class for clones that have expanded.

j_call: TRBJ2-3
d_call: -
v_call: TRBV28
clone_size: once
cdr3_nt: TGTGCCAGCAGCCGAACCCGGGACACAGATACGCAGTATTTT
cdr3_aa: CASSRTRDTDTQYF

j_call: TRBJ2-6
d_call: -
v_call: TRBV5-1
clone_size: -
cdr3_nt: TGCGCCAGCACCCCCCAGGGAGGCTACGGGGCCAACGTCCTGACTTTC
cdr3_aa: CASTPQGGYGANVLTF

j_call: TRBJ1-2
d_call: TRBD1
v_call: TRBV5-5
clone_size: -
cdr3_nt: TGTGCCAGCAGCGGGACAGGGAAGAACTATGGCTACACCTTC
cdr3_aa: CASSGTGKNYGYTF

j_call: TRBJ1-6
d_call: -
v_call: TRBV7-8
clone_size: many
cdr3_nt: TGTGCCAGCAGCTTAAGACAGGACAAGGGTAATTCACCCCTCCACTTT
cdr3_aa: CASSLRQDKGNSPLHF

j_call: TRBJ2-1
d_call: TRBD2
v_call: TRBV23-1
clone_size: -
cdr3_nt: TGCGCCAGCAGTCAACCCCGAACTAGCGGGAGGGCCAATGAGCAGTTCTTC
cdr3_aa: CASSQPRTSGRANEQFF

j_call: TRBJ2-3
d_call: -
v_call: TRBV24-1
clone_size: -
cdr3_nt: TGTGCCACCAGTGATTTGCGGAGTAGCGGCATGTTGGATACGCAGTATTTT
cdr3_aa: CATSDLRSSGMLDTQYF

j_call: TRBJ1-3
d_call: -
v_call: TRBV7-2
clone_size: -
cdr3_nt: TGTGCCAGCAGCACAGGGAGCTCTGGAAACACCATATATTTT
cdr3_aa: CASSTGSSGNTIYF

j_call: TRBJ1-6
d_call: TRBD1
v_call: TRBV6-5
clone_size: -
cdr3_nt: TGTGCCAGCAGGGACAGGGCGATTCGGTCACCCCTCCACTTT
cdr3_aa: CASRDRAIRSPLHF

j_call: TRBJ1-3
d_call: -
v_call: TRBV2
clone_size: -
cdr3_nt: TGTGCCAGCGGACGAGACAGATCTGGAAACACCATATATTTT
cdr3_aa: CASGRDRSGNTIYF

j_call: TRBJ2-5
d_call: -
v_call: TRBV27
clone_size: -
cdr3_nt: TGTGCCAGCAGTCAAAAGCGGACTATACAAGAGACCCAGTACTTC
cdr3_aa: CASSQKRTIQETQYF

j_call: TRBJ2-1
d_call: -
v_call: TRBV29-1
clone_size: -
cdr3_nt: TGCAGCGTTGCCCTAGCGCGTGGCAATGAGCAGTTCTTC
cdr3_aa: CSVALARGNEQFF

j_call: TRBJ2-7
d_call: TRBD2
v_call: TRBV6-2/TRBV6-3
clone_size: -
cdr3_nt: TGTGCCAGCAGTTTTCCCCTAGCGGGAGTATCCGAGCAGTACTTC
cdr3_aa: CASSFPLAGVSEQYF

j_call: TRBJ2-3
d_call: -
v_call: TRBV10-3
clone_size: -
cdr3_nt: TGTGCCATCAGTGTAACAGTCACAGATACGCAGTATTTT
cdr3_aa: CAISVTVTDTQYF

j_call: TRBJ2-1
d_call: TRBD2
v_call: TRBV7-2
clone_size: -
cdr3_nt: TGTGCCAGCAGCTTAACGGGACTAGCGGGTAATGAGCAGTTCTTC
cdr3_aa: CASSLTGLAGNEQFF

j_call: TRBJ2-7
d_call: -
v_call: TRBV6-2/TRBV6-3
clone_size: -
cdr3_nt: TGTGCCAGCAGTTACGTCGGGGGAGGTGTCGACGAGCAGTACTTC
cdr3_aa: CASSYVGGGVDEQYF

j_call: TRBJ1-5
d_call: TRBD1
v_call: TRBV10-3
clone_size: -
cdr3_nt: TGTGCCATCAGTCGGGACAGTAATCAGCCCCAGCATTTT
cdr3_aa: CAISRDSNQPQHF

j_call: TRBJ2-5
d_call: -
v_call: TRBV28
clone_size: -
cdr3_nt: TGTGCCAGCAGTTTGGGCGCGGGAAAAGAGACCCAGTACTTC
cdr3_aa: CASSLGAGKETQYF

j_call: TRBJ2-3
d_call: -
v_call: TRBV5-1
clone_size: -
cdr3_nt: TGCGCCAGCAGCTTGGGTTCGACAGCCATTACGGATACGCAGTATTTT
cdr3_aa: CASSLGSTAITDTQYF

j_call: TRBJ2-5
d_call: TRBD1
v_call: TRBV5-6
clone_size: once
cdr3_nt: TGTGCCAGCAGCTACTGGGACAGGAGGGAGACCCAGTACTTC
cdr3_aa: CASSYWDRRETQYF

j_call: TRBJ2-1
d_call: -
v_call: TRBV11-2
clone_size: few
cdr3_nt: TGTGCCAGCAGCTTAGATCTGGCAGGGCGGTACAATGAGCAGTTCTTC
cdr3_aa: CASSLDLAGRYNEQFF

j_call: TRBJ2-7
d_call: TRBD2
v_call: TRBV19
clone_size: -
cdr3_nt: TGTGCCAGTAGTAGCGGGCTAGCGGGAATGCACGAGCAGTACTTC
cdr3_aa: CASSSGLAGMHEQYF

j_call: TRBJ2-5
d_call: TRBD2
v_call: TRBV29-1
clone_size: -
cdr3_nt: TGCAGCGTTGGGGAGGGGCTCGGGGGACGAGAGACCCAGTACTTC
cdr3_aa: CSVGEGLGGRETQYF

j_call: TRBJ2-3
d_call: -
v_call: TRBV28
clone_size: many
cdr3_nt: TGTGCCAGCAGTTCCCCCCCCAGGGTTGGAGATACGCAGTATTTT
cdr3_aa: CASSSPPRVGDTQYF

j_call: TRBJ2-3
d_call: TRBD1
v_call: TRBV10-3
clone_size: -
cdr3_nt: TGTGCCACGACCGGGACAGGGGGCACAGATACGCAGTATTTT
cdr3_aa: CATTGTGGTDTQYF

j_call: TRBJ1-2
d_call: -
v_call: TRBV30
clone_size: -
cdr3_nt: TGTGCCTGGTCAGGGTCCTATGGCTACACCTTC
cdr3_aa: CAWSGSYGYTF

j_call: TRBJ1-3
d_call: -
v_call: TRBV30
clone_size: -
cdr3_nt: TGTGCCTGGAGTGTAGGCGGGAGCTCTGGAAACACCATATATTTT
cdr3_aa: CAWSVGGSSGNTIYF

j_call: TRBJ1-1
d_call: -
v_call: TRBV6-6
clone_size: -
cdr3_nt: TGTGCCAGCAGTTACTCGACAGCGAACACTGAAGCTTTCTTT
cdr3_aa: CASSYSTANTEAFF

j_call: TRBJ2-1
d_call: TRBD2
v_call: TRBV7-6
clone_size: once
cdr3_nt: TGTGCCAGCAGCTTAATTTGGGGGGGCAATGAGCAGTTCTTC
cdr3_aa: CASSLIWGGNEQFF

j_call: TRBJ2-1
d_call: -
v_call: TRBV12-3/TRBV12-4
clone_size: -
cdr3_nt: TGTGCCAGCACCTCATATCGGAATGAGCAGTTCTTC
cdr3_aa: CASTSYRNEQFF

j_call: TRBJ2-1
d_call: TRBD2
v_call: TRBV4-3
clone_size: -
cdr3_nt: TGCGCCAGCAGCCTCGAAGCGGGAAACAATGAGCAGTTCTTC
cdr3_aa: CASSLEAGNNEQFF

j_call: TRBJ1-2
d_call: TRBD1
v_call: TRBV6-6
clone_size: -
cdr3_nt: TGTGCCAGCACTTGGACAGGGGAGAATGGCTACACCTTC
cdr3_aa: CASTWTGENGYTF

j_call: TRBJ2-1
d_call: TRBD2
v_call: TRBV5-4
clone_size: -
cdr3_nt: TGTGCCAGCAGCTCTTTAGCGGGAGGGCCGGGGGGCAATGAGCAGTTCTTC
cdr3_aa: CASSSLAGGPGGNEQFF

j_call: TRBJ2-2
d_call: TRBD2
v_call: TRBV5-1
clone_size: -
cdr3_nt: TGCGCCAGCAGCTTGGCAACTAGCGGCGCGAACACCGGGGAGCTGTTTTTT
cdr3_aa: CASSLATSGANTGELFF

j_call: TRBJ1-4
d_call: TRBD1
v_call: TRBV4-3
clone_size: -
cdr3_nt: TGCGCCAGCAGCCAAGATTTCACAGGGGCAGAGGAAAAACTGTTTTTT
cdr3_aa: CASSQDFTGAEEKLFF

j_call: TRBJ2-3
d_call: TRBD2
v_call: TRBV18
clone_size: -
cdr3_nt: TGTGCCAGCGCGCCTGGGAGGGTCGGAACAGATACGCAGTATTTT
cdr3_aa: CASAPGRVGTDTQYF

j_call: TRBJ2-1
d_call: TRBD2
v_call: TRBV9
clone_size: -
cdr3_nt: TGTGCCAGCAGCGTAGGTCTAGCGGGAGGGAGGGAGCAGTTCTTC
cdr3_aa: CASSVGLAGGREQFF

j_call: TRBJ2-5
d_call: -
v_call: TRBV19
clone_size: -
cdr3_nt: TGTGCCAGTAGTATCGCTAGCGTACAAGAGACCCAGTACTTC
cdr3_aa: CASSIASVQETQYF

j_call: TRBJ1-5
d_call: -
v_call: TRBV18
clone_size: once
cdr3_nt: TGTGCCAGCTCACCATATCAGGGGTTTCAGCCCCAGCATTTT
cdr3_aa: CASSPYQGFQPQHF

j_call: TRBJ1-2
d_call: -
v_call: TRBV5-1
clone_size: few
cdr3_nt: TGCGCCAGCAGCATCGAGGGTATAGGCGGCTACACCTTC
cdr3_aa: CASSIEGIGGYTF

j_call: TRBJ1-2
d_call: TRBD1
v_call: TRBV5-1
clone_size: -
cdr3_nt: TGCGCCAGCAGCCCGAGGGGACAGGGAGACGGCTACACCTTC
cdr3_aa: CASSPRGQGDGYTF

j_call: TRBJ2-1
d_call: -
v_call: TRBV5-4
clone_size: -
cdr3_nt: TGTGCCAGCAGCTTGGATGGCGGCCGTTACAATGAGCAGTTCTTC
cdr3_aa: CASSLDGGRYNEQFF

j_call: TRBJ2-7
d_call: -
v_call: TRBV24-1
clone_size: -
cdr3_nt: TGTGCCACCAGTGAGATGGACAGTTACGAGCAGTACTTC
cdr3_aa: CATSEMDSYEQYF

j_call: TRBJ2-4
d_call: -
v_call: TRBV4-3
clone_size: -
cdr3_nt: TGCGCCAGCAGCCAAGATCGGTGGGGCGATCTGTACTTC
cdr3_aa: CASSQDRWGDLYF

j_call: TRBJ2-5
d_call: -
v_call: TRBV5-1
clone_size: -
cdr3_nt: TGCGCCAGCAGCGCGGACATAGGACAAGAGACCCAGTACTTC
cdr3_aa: CASSADIGQETQYF

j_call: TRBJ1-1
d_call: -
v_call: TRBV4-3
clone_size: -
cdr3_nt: TGCGCCAGCAGTCGGGGGGCGCGCACTGAAGCTTTCTTT
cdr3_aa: CASSRGARTEAFF

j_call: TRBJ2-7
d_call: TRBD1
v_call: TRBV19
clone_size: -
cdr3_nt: TGTGCCAGTACCTCGACAGGGGGCATTTACGAGCAGTACTTC
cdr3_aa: CASTSTGGIYEQYF

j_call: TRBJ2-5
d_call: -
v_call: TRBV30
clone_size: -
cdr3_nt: TGTGCCTGGAGTGTCAGGGATGTCCAGGAGACCCAGTACTTC
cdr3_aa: CAWSVRDVQETQYF

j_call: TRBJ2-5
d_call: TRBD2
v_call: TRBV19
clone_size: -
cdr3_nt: TGTGCCAGTAGTTCGCGGGAGAACCAAGAGACCCAGTACTTC
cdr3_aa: CASSSRENQETQYF

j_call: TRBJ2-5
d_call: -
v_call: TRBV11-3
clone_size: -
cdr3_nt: TGTGCCAGCAGCCAGACGGCAGGGCAAGAGACCCAGTACTTC
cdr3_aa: CASSQTAGQETQYF

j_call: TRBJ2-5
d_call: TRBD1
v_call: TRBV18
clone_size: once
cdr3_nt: TGTGCCAGCTCACCACCGGCAACAGGGGGAGAGACCCAGTACTTC
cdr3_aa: CASSPPATGGETQYF

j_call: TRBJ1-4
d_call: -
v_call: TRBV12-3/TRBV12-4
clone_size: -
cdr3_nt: TGTGCCAGCAGTTTGGGGCAGCAGAGACTGTTTTTT
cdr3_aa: CASSLGQQRLFF

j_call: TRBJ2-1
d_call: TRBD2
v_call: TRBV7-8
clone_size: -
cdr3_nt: TGTGCCAGCAGCTACGGGACTAGCGGCCATTACAATGAGCAGTTCTTC
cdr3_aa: CASSYGTSGHYNEQFF

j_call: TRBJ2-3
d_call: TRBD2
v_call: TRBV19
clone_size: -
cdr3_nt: TGTGCCAGTAGTATCAAGGGACTAGCGGGAGTCACAGATACGCAGTATTTT
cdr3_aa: CASSIKGLAGVTDTQYF

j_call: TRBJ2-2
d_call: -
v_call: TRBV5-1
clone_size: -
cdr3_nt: TGCGCCAGCAGCTTGGTGGAGGGGAACACCGGGGAGCTGTTTTTT
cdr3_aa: CASSLVEGNTGELFF